A selection of T cell receptor beta chains follows, all from one sample in a study of T cell repertoires in cytomegalovirus infection. What these receptors recognize is not known. TCRdb independently ran MiXCR on the reads; one entry per CDR3 protein. This table has about 830,000 distinct CDR3 sequences, 32% appearing once. The sample here was cultured CD8+ T cells from PBMCs, taken from culture after CMV antigen stimulation. These receptors originate from a human donor in good health (CMV status not recorded). Some clones in this sample may be carry-over from other donors' samples. Each CDR3 is given with its conserved first and last residue.

length: 15; J: TRBJ2-7; V: TRBV9; CDR3: CASSARPGGQDEQYF
length: 18; J: TRBJ2-1; V: TRBV6-8; CDR3: CASSLLAGTLSSYNEQFF
length: 14; J: TRBJ2-7; V: TRBV7-6; CDR3: CASSFHLEEYEQYF
length: 17; J: TRBJ2-3; V: TRBV10-3; CDR3: CAISEPSTDTLGDTQYF
length: 15; J: TRBJ2-7; V: TRBV24-1; CDR3: CATCHSWDGSYEQYF
length: 14; J: TRBJ2-1; V: TRBV27; CDR3: CASSPGVPYNEQFF
length: 15; J: TRBJ2-3; V: TRBV5-6; CDR3: CASSQGTGPRHTQYF
length: 18; J: TRBJ2-6; V: TRBV7-9; CDR3: CASSPERSDFSGANVLTF
length: 15; J: TRBJ1-4; V: TRBV6-1; CDR3: CASSTWTGAVEKLFF
length: 13; J: TRBJ1-2; V: TRBV29-1; CDR3: CSAVRGGLNGYTF
length: 14; J: TRBJ2-1; V: TRBV19; CDR3: CASRHSGGGNEQFF
length: 15; J: TRBJ2-1; V: TRBV11-2; CDR3: CASSLEAGIYNEQFF
length: 16; J: TRBJ1-2; V: TRBV24-1; CDR3: CATSGFDLQGNCGYTF
length: 13; J: TRBJ1-1; V: TRBV15; CDR3: CATSHRENTEAFF
length: 15; J: TRBJ2-4; V: TRBV27; CDR3: CASSLSGSYQNIQYF
length: 12; J: TRBJ1-1; V: TRBV9; CDR3: CASSVGGRDAFF
length: 18; J: TRBJ1-2; V: TRBV7-9; CDR3: CASSLATGGALGDYGYTF
length: 14; J: TRBJ2-3; V: TRBV2; CDR3: CASSEALGSDTQYF
length: 15; J: TRBJ2-5; V: TRBV28; CDR3: CATTLLNGYQETQYF
length: 20; J: TRBJ1-5; V: TRBV6-2/TRBV6-3; CDR3: CASSYSPNSITGGADQPQHF
length: 16; J: TRBJ1-1; V: TRBV6-5; CDR3: CASSYSVQIADTEAFF
length: 14; J: TRBJ2-1; V: TRBV6-1; CDR3: CASSQDRARNEQFF
length: 17; J: TRBJ2-5; V: TRBV7-8; CDR3: CASSSRLAGTIQETQYF
length: 13; J: TRBJ2-1; V: TRBV27; CDR3: CASSPTGINEQFF
length: 15; J: TRBJ2-2; V: TRBV9; CDR3: CASRRGGHNTGELFF
length: 15; J: TRBJ1-1; V: TRBV12-5; CDR3: CASGSGQRMNTEAFF
length: 16; J: TRBJ2-1; V: TRBV19; CDR3: CASSIGDIPSYNEQFF
length: 15; J: TRBJ1-5; V: TRBV7-9; CDR3: CASSPGTAGDQPQHF
length: 16; J: TRBJ1-2; V: TRBV5-6; CDR3: CASSLSGLVFDYGYTF
length: 12; J: TRBJ2-2; V: TRBV27; CDR3: CASSINAGELFF
length: 16; J: TRBJ1-1; V: TRBV10-3; CDR3: CAIGQGGGILNTEAFF
length: 16; J: TRBJ2-5; V: TRBV7-9; CDR3: CASSLGGWTDKETQYF
length: 13; J: TRBJ2-2; V: TRBV19; CDR3: CASSVGGNGELFF
length: 17; J: TRBJ1-1; V: TRBV3-1; CDR3: CASSLAIGTGVYTEAFF
length: 14; J: TRBJ1-4; V: TRBV7-6; CDR3: CASSLLLANEKLFF
length: 16; J: TRBJ2-1; V: TRBV4-1; CDR3: CASSQKSGTAANEQFF
length: 16; J: TRBJ2-3; V: TRBV4-2; CDR3: CASSHFQGGSTDTQYF
length: 16; J: TRBJ2-6; V: TRBV6-5; CDR3: CASSYGGTSRANVLTF
length: 17; J: TRBJ2-3; V: TRBV7-2; CDR3: CASSLIFRGRDTDTQYF
length: 13; J: TRBJ2-3; V: TRBV6-1; CDR3: CASIGAYTNTQYF
length: 13; J: TRBJ1-2; V: TRBV24-1; CDR3: CATSDSRHYGYTF
length: 11; J: TRBJ1-5; V: TRBV27; CDR3: CASSTGTVQHF